The entry below gives a single TCR beta chain sequence along with its context. The data belong to a study of T cells in localized non-small cell lung cancer. This CDR3 spans 14 amino acids. Deletions cut 6 bases from V and 2 bases from J, with 16 bases between. In germline, CDR1 is SQVTM, CDR2 ANQGSEA. Repertoires were generated with immunoSEQ multiplex PCR, while TCRdb's copy carries only in-frame clones and drops some. Here the sample spans under 25,000 clones, about nine tenths being singletons. This sequence was found in a man aged 35-69 years with stage I squamous cell lung carcinoma. The chain carries TRBV29-1 and TRBJ1-2, with D possibly matching TRBD1 (6 bases). Material: peripheral blood, obtained before any cancer treatment. The CDR3 sequence: CSVPMTTGNYGYTF. The CDR3 bases are TGCAGCGTCCCTATGACCACAGGGAACTATGGCTACACCTTC. Drawing the rest from reference TRBV29-1 and TRBJ1-2, the complete variable domain is SAVISQKPSRDICQRGTSLTIQCQVDSQVTMMFWYRQQPGQSLTLIATANQGSEATYESGFVIDKFPISRPNLTFSTLTVSNMSPEDSSIYLCSVPMTTGNYGYTFGSGTRLTVV.